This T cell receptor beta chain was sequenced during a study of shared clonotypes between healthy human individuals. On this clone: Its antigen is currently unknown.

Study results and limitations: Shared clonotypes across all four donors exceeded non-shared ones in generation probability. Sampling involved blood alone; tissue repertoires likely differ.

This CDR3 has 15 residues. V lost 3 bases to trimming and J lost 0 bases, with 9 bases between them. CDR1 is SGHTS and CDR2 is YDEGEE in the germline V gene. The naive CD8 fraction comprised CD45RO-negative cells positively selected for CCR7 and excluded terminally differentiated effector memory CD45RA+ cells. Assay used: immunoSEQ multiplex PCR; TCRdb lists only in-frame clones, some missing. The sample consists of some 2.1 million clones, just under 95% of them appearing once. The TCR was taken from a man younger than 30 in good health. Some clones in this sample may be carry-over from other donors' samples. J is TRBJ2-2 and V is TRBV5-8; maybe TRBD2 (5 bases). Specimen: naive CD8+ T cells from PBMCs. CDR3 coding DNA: TGTGCCAGCAGCTGGGCCGGGACGAACACCGGGGAGCTGTTTTTT. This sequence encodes CASSWAGTNTGELFF.